Described below is a single T cell receptor (beta chain) sequence and its context. In this sample, this clone turned up a few times. There is no known antigen for this receptor. The sample holds no much larger clone one base away, and base qualities are not on file. To be selected, patients needed enough residual fresh-frozen tumor tissue and more than two years of available survival data. Molecular status otherwise varied across the glioblastoma patients, but none of them carried an isocitrate dehydrogenase mutation. PBMC collection took place before vaccination, two weeks after the third vaccination, and at tumor progression if progression occurred. The Qiagen DNeasy Blood extraction Kit was used for extraction of genomic DNA. This sample was included in a study of glioma-infiltrating T cells after dendritic cell vaccination (dated by TCRdb to about 2016). Study-level background: The cohort comprised 15 glioblastoma patients from Phase I and II dendritic cell vaccination trials, 9 newly diagnosed and 6 with recurrent disease. Patients received three intradermal dendritic cell vaccine injections at biweekly intervals in the arm below the axilla. Survival after dendritic cell vaccination was correlated with TCR sequencing metrics, such as TIL content and the overlap between tumor and blood repertoires. Between the early 2000s and the early 2010s, patients were given autologous tumor lysate-pulsed dendritic cell vaccination. The vaccine was prepared from monocyte-derived dendritic cells that were cultured for under 8 days with IL-4 and GM-CSF and then pulsed overnight with autologous tumor lysate. In glioblastoma patients vaccinated with dendritic cells, deep sequencing of TCR beta CDR3 regions served to measure tumor-infiltrating lymphocyte content and to compare repertoires between tumor and blood. Summary of the overall study and its limitations: No direct relationship between TCR clonality and survival was found, suggesting a diverse polyclonal response may matter. The response model built on TCR overlap across three groups was characterized as speculative, with prospective validation still needed. The cohort was small and heterogeneous, few patients had complete blood and tumor sets, and even fewer had initial-recurrent tumor pairs. After dendritic cell vaccination, a higher estimated pretreatment TIL content predicted longer time to progression and overall survival.

Using the immunoSEQ assay, TCRB CDR3 regions were amplified from 2 micrograms of genomic DNA, or from all available DNA when less than that was on hand. Multiplex PCR used 60 forward primers for TCR V beta segments and 13 reverse primers for J beta segments. To estimate the number of reads per starting template, synthetic control templates were added to each sample at limiting dilution. Sequencing produced 87 bp reads on the Illumina HiSeq System. The authors' analysis ran thus. To remove PCR and sequencing errors, closely related sequences were merged with a nearest neighbor algorithm. TCR overlap was measured as the percentage of unique tumor TCR beta sequences that were also present in the peripheral blood of the same patient. This is the immuneACCESS table as TCRdb keeps it, with only in-frame sequences that have V and J called. A part of the clones is gone; compared with another copy, unresolved V genes explain less than half, and the rest is unexplained. From that table come the V and J calls and clone size; the DNA was used to work out D and trimming. The sample table lists more than 20,000 clones, more than 65% of them with a count of one. The ten largest clonotypes hold 35% to 40% of the sample.

The CDR3 numbers 13 residues from cysteine through phenylalanine. CDR3 DNA is the only sequence kept; it has 39 bases, read in frame from the first base. V and J are trimmed by 4 bases and 8 bases, and the gene matches miss 6 bases of the junction. Based on the germline V gene, the CDR1 and CDR2 sequences are SGHDT and YYEEEE. Recombination connected TRBV5-6 to TRBJ2-3, with TRBD2 matching 8 junction bases. The sequencing used blood, collected before dendritic cell vaccination. The sequence derives from a human donor with glioblastoma. The DNA sequence follows: TGTGCCAGCAGCCCAACCGGGGGGGGTACGCAGTATTTT. It specifies CASSPTGGGTQYF.